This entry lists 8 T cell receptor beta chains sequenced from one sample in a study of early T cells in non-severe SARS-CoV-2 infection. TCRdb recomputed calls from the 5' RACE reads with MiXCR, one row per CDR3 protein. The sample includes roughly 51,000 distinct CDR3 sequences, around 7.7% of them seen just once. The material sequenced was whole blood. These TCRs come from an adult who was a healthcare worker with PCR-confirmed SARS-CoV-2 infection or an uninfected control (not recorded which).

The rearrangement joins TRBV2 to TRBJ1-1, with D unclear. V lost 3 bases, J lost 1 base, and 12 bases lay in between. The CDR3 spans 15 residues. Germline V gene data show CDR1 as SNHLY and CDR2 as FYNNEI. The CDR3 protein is CASSERFSGNTEAFF. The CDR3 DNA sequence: TGTGCCAGCAGTGAGCGGTTTTCAGGGAACACTGAAGCTTTCTTT.

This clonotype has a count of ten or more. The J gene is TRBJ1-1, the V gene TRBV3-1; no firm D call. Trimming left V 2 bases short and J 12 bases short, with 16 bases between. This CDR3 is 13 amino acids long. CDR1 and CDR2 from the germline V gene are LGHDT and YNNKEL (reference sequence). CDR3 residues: CASSQTDIKTTFF. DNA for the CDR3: TGTGCCAGCAGCCAAACTGACATCAAAACAACTTTCTTT.

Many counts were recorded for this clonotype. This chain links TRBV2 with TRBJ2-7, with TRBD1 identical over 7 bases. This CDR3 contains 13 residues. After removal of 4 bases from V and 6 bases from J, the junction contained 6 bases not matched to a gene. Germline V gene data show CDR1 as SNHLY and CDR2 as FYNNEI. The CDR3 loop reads CASSGNRGIEQYF. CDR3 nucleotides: TGTGCCAGCAGTGGAAACAGGGGTATCGAGCAGTACTTC. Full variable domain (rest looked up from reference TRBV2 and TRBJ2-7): EPEVTQTPSHQVTQMGQEVILRCVPISNHLYFYWYRQILGQKVEFLVSFYNNEISEKSEIFDDQFSVERPDGSNFTLKIRSTKLEDSAMYFCASSGNRGIEQYFGPGTRLTVT.

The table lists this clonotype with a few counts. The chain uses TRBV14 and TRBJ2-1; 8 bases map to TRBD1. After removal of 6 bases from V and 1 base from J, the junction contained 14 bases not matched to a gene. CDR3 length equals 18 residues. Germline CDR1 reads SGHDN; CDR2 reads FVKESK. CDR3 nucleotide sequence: TGTGCCAGCAGACCTGGACAGGGTGCTAAGGGTTCCTACAATGAGCAGTTCTTC. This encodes CASRPGQGAKGSYNEQFF.

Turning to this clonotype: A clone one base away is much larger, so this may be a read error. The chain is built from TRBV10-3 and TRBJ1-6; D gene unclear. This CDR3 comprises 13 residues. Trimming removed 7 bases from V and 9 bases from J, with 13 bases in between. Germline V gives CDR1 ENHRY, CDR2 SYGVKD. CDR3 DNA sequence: TGTGCCATCACGGTGGCGGAGGGTTCACCCCTCCACTTT. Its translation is CAITVAEGSPLHF.

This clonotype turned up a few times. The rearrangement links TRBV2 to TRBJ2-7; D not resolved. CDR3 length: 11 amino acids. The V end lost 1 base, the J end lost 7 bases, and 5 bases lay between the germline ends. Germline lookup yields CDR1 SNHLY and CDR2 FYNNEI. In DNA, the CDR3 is TGTGCCAGCAGTGAAGGGTGGGAGCAGTACTTC. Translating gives CASSEGWEQYF.

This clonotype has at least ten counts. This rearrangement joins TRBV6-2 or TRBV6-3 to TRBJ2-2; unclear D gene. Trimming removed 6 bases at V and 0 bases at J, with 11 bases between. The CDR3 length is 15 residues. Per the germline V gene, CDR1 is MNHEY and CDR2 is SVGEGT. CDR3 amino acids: CASRLLGPNTGELFF. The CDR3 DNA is TGTGCCAGCAGGCTGCTAGGTCCGAACACCGGGGAGCTGTTTTTT.

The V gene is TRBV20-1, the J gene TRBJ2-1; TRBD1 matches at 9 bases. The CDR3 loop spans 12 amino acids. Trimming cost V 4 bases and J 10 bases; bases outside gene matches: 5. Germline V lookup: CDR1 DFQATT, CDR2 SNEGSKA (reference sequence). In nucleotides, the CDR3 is TGCAGTGCTACACAGGGGGCGCGGGAGCAGTTCTTC. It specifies CSATQGAREQFF.